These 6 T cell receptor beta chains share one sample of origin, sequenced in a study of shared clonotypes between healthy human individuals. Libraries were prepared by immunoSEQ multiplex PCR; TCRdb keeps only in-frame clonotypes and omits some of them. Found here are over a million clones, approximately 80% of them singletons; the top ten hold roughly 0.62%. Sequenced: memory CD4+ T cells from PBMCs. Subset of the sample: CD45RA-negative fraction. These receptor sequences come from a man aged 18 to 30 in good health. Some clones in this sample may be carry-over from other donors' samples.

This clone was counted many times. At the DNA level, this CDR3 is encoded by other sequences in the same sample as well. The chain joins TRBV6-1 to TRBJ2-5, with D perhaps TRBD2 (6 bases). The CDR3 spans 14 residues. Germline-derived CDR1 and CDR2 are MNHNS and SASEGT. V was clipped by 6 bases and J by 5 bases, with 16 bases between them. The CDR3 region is CASSEGLAPETQYF. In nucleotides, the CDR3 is TGTGCCAGCAGCGAGGGGCTAGCGCCGGAGACCCAGTACTTC.

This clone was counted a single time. The DNA for the CDR3 is TGTGCCAGCAGCCCCCAGGGGGAGAGCAACATTCAGTACTTC. Its protein product is CASSPQGESNIQYF. This chain joins TRBV7-9 and TRBJ2-4, with 7 bases lining up with TRBD1. The CDR3 covers 14 residues. J was trimmed by 7 bases and V by 5 bases; bases with no gene match: 8. The germline gives CDR1 SEHNR, CDR2 FQNEAQ (reference sequence).

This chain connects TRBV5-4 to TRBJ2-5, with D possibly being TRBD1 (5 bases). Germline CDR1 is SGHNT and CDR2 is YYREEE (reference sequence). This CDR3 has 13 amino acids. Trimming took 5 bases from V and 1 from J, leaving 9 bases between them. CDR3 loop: CASSRQFQETQYF. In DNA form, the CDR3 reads TGTGCCAGCAGTCGACAGTTCCAAGAGACCCAGTACTTC.

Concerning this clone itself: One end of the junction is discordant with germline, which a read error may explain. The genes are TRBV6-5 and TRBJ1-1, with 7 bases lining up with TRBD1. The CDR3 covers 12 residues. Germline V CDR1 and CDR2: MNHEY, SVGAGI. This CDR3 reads CASGYRGREAFF. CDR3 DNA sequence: TGTGCCAGCGGTTACAGGGGACGTGAAGCTTTCTTT.

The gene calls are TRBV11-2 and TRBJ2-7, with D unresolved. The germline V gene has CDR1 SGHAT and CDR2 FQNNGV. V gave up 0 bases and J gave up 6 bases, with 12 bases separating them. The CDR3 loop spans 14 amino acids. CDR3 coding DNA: TGTGCCAGCAGCTTAGATCCCCAGGCAGCCGAGCAGTACTTC. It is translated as CASSLDPQAAEQYF.

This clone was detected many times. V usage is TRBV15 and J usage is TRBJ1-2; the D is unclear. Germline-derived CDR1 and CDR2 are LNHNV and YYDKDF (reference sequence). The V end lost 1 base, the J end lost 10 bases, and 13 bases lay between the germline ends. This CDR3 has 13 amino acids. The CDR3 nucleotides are TGTGCCACCAGCAGAGGATCTCCCTGGACCTACACCTTC. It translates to CATSRGSPWTYTF.